The 13 T cell receptor beta chains presented below share a single source sample, sequenced in a study of T cells in Graves' hyperthyroidism and ophthalmopathy. TCR beta CDR3 region amplification was performed from RNA transcripts. Primed by the HTBI set, a first-round RT-PCR was run on the TCR CDR3. TCRdb reprocessed the multiplex PCR reads via MiXCR and lists one record per CDR3 protein. In the table there are about 570,000 distinct CDR3 sequences, under 60% of which are singletons. The sequenced sample consisted of peripheral blood or thyroid tissue (not recorded which). The receptor set was obtained from an adult woman with Graves' disease, either hyperthyroidism or ophthalmopathy (not recorded which).

The chain is built from TRBV7-8 and TRBJ1-5; 7 nucleotides agree with TRBD1. The V gene end was trimmed by 1 base and the J gene end by 9 bases; junction bases not matched to a gene: 12. CDR1 and CDR2 from the germline V gene are SGHVS and FQNEAQ. The CDR3 is 16 amino acids. Here the CDR3 reads CASSLGGGQLKSPQHF. Written as DNA, the CDR3 is TGTGCCAGCAGCTTAGGGGGGGGACAGCTCAAATCGCCCCAGCATTTT.

The rearrangement joins TRBV27 to TRBJ2-7; 14 bases map to TRBD2. The germline V gene has CDR1 MNHEY and CDR2 SMNVEV (reference sequence). With 6 bases clipped from V and 6 bases from J, the junction kept 10 bases outside the gene matches. The CDR3 has 16 residues. This CDR3 is CASSHLGTSGSGEQYF. The CDR3 DNA reads TGTGCCAGCAGCCATCTTGGGACTAGCGGGAGTGGCGAGCAGTACTTC.

As regards this clonotype: A read error is possible here, since a much larger clone lies one base away. The chain uses TRBV6-1 and TRBJ2-2; D remains ambiguous. The CDR3 is 15 amino acids. Germline CDR1 reads MNHNS; CDR2 reads SASEGT. CDR3 sequence: CASSEIRMNAGELFF. DNA of the CDR3: TGTGCCAGCAGTGAGATCCGGATGAACGCCGGGGAGCTGTTTTTT.

The gene calls are TRBV7-9 and TRBJ1-3; D remains ambiguous. The CDR3 contains 11 residues. Germline V gene lookup returns CDR1 SEHNR and CDR2 FQNEAQ (reference sequence). With 8 bases removed from V and 7 bases from J, the gap between germline ends came to 9 bases. The CDR3 nucleotides are TGTGCCAGCGGCGAGGATAACACCATATATTTT. As protein: CASGEDNTIYF.

This clonotype came up a few times. This sequence joins TRBV7-8 and TRBJ2-7; D remains ambiguous. In germline, CDR1 is SGHVS, CDR2 FQNEAQ. The CDR3 loop spans 14 amino acids. The V gene lost 5 bases and the J gene lost 3 bases, with 14 bases spanning the gap. The CDR3 loop reads CASSLSIADYEQYF. DNA for the CDR3: TGTGCCAGCAGCCTCAGTATCGCGGACTACGAGCAGTACTTC.

This clonotype has a count of ten or more. V usage is TRBV14 and J usage is TRBJ1-3; weak D call: TRBD1 (6 bases). The ends were cut back, 1 base at V and 9 bases at J, with 10 bases in the middle. Germline V lookup: CDR1 SGHDN, CDR2 FVKESK. The CDR3 contains 13 residues. CDR3 coding DNA: TGTGCCAGCAGCCAAGGAGGGGGGAGCACCATATATTTT. Residues: CASSQGGGSTIYF.

This clonotype was seen a handful of times. The chain recombines TRBV15 with TRBJ1-5; no definite D call. The CDR3 spans 15 residues. Germline V gives CDR1 LNHNV, CDR2 YYDKDF (reference sequence). V lost 0 bases, J lost 6 bases, and 12 bases lay in between. The CDR3 protein is CATSREATSGQPQHF. CDR3 DNA: TGTGCCACCAGCAGAGAAGCCACTAGCGGTCAGCCCCAGCATTTT.

This clonotype has a count of ten or more. The rearrangement joins TRBV7-3 to TRBJ1-1; 7 nucleotides align to TRBD1. The V gene end was trimmed by 4 bases and the J gene end by 7 bases; junction bases not matched to a gene: 12. Germline V gene data show CDR1 as SGHTA and CDR2 as FQGTGA. CDR3 length: 15 amino acids. CDR3 nucleotide sequence: TGTGCCAGCAGCTCTGGACCCGGACAGGATAGTGAAGCTTTCTTT. Its translation is CASSSGPGQDSEAFF.

This clonotype was counted ten times or more. The chain uses TRBV4-2 and TRBJ1-5; 9 bases are shared with TRBD1. Germline-derived CDR1 and CDR2 are LGHNA and YNFKEQ. This CDR3 has 19 residues. Losses at the gene ends were 0 bases for V and 1 base for J; bases not matched to a gene: 10. The CDR3 sequence: CASSQDQGGGQGSNQPQHF. As DNA, the CDR3 is TGTGCCAGCAGCCAAGACCAAGGTGGGGGACAGGGAAGCAATCAGCCCCAGCATTTT.

Here the CDR3 DNA reads TGTGCCAGCCGCCTCCGGGACAAAGAGACCCAGTACTTC. The encoded protein is CASRLRDKETQYF. The chain carries TRBV10-3 and TRBJ2-5, with a possible D match to TRBD1 (6 bases). CDR1 is ENHRY and CDR2 is SYGVKD in the germline V gene. Trimming stripped 10 bases from V and 3 bases from J, with 15 bases between. The CDR3 totals 13 residues.

This clonotype was detected a few times. The chain has TRBV2 and TRBJ1-2; no clear D gene. Per the germline V gene, CDR1 is SNHLY and CDR2 is FYNNEI. The CDR3 sequence is 14 residues long. V was pared by 5 bases and J by 0 bases, with 10 bases between. The CDR3 is CASSRSSSNYGYTF. CDR3 in DNA: TGTGCCAGCAGTCGAAGCTCCTCTAACTATGGCTACACCTTC.

This clonotype occurred many times. This chain links TRBV29-1 with TRBJ2-2; 10 nucleotides match TRBD1. The length of the CDR3 is 13 residues. CDR1 is SQVTM and CDR2 is ANQGSEA in the germline V gene. V lost 8 bases and J lost 4; bases outside the gene matches: 4. The CDR3: CSSRQGATGELFF. The CDR3 nucleotides are TGCAGCTCCAGACAGGGGGCCACCGGGGAGCTGTTTTTT.

This clonotype turned up a few times. This chain uses TRBV10-3 with TRBJ1-5; D possibly corresponds to TRBD1 (5 bases). The germline CDR1 and CDR2 sequences are ENHRY and SYGVKD. Trimming shortened V by 6 bases and J by 9 bases, and 12 bases separated the two germline ends. The CDR3 covers 12 residues. CDR3 nucleotides: TGTGCCATCAGGGCGCCGAGGGGGCCCCAGCATTTT. It encodes CAIRAPRGPQHF.